Shown below are 28 T cell receptor beta chains from a single sample sequenced in a study of blood T cell repertoires in COVID-19. The method was immunoSEQ multiplex PCR; TCRdb's version includes in-frame clones alone and lacks a portion of them. The profile shows around 260,000 clones, around 84% of them singletons. The sequenced material came from peripheral blood. The receptor source for this set is a man in his 60s with acute or convalescent COVID-19.

J is TRBJ2-1 and V is TRBV6-5; TRBD2 might be the D (7 bases). The V gene lost 6 bases and the J gene lost 10 bases, with 16 bases spanning the gap. Germline values: CDR1 MNHEY, CDR2 SVGAGI. The CDR3 length is 13 residues. The DNA of the CDR3 is TGTGCCAGCAGACGCGACGGGGGGCGGGAGCAGTTCTTC. Translation: CASRRDGGREQFF.

The chain links TRBV19 to TRBJ2-7; a weak D match, TRBD1 (5 bases). CDR1 LNHDA and CDR2 SQIVND come from the germline V gene (reference sequence). This CDR3 contains 12 residues. V shed 4 bases and J shed 7 bases, with 11 bases lying between them. The CDR3 DNA is TGTGCCAGTAGTAGGGCAGGGTATGAGCAGTACTTC. Protein: CASSRAGYEQYF.

The V and J genes are TRBV9 and TRBJ1-1, with D uncertain. This CDR3 comprises 14 residues. Deletions cut 4 bases from V and 4 bases from J, with 14 bases between. Germline CDR1 is SGDLS and CDR2 is YYNGEE. The CDR3 bases are TGTGCCAGCAGCCTCCCGGAAGCGGGCACTGAAGCTTTCTTT. As protein: CASSLPEAGTEAFF.

On this clone: At one boundary the junction diverges from the germline segment, which might be a read error. This chain links TRBV28 with TRBJ1-2; TRBD1 aligns across 7 bases. CDR1 is MDHEN, CDR2 SYDVKM, per germline. This CDR3 spans 12 amino acids. The CDR3 here is CASSFRQGPYIF. CDR3 in DNA: TGTGCCAGCAGTTTCAGACAGGGCCCCTACATCTTC.

V usage is TRBV28 and J usage is TRBJ2-7; D perhaps matches TRBD1 (5 bases). This CDR3 has 16 residues. V was clipped by 2 bases and J by 0 bases, with 14 bases between them. In germline, CDR1 is MDHEN, CDR2 SYDVKM. CDR3 residues: CASSLVGAADSYEQYF. CDR3 nucleotides: TGTGCCAGCAGTTTAGTTGGGGCCGCGGACTCCTACGAGCAGTACTTC. Looking up the rest from reference TRBV28 and TRBJ2-7 gives the full variable domain: DVKVTQSSRYLVKRTGEKVFLECVQDMDHENMFWYRQDPGLGLRLIYFSYDVKMKEKGDIPEGYSVSREKKERFSLILESASTNQTSMYLCASSLVGAADSYEQYFGPGTRLTVT.

The chain combines TRBV29-1 with TRBJ1-1; TRBD1 aligns across 7 bases. Germline V lookup: CDR1 SQVTM, CDR2 ANQGSEA. This CDR3 has 13 residues. V shed 2 bases, J shed 4 bases, and the junction held 4 bases outside the gene matches. The CDR3 DNA reads TGCAGCGTTGAAAAGGGACAGTCCACTGAAGCTTTCTTT. This gives the protein CSVEKGQSTEAFF.

The gene calls are TRBV28 and TRBJ2-1, with 10 bases that match TRBD2. The CDR3 is 14 residues long. V was clipped by 8 bases and J by 9 bases; unmatched bases: 10. Germline values: CDR1 MDHEN, CDR2 SYDVKM. The CDR3 nucleotides read TGTGCCAGCGCCCTGCTAGCGGGAGTGGGTGAGCAGTTCTTC. Amino acid sequence: CASALLAGVGEQFF.

This chain links TRBV19 with TRBJ1-5; no clear D. This CDR3 is 15 amino acids long. Trimming left V 4 bases short and J 0 bases short, with 10 bases between. Germline values: CDR1 LNHDA, CDR2 SQIVND (reference sequence). The CDR3 protein is CASSTADYSNQPQHF. The CDR3 DNA reads TGTGCCAGTAGTACGGCGGACTATAGCAATCAGCCCCAGCATTTT.

J is TRBJ2-7 and V is TRBV7-9; a possible D gene is TRBD1 (5 bases). The V and J ends lost 5 bases and 3 bases respectively, with 14 bases between them. The CDR3 spans 14 residues. Germline CDR1 is SEHNR and CDR2 is FQNEAQ (reference sequence). CDR3 region: CASSHTTGIYEQYF. The CDR3 DNA is TGTGCCAGCAGCCACACCACAGGTATCTACGAGCAGTACTTC.

This sequence joins TRBV5-1 and TRBJ2-5; D is ambiguous. The CDR3 loop spans 12 amino acids. V shed 0 bases and J shed 5 bases, with 5 bases lying between them. Looked up from germline, CDR1 is SGHRS and CDR2 is YFSETQ. In nucleotides, the CDR3 is TGCGCCAGCAGCTTGGTTGCGGAGACCCAGTACTTC. Residues: CASSLVAETQYF.

J is TRBJ1-1 and V is TRBV11-2, with a tentative D call TRBD1 (5 bases). CDR3 size: 14 residues. Trimming took 2 bases from V and 8 from J, leaving 15 bases between them. Germline V gene lookup returns CDR1 SGHAT and CDR2 FQNNGV. This CDR3 is CASSLNPGQGEAFF. CDR3 coding DNA: TGTGCCAGCAGCTTAAATCCGGGCCAGGGCGAAGCTTTCTTT.

This clone was recorded only once. The chain links TRBV6-5 to TRBJ1-1, with D unclear. Between the trimmed V and J ends, which lost 10 bases and 5 bases, there was a span of 17 bases. CDR1 MNHEY and CDR2 SVGAGI come from the germline V gene. The CDR3 covers 13 residues. The CDR3 bases are TGTGCCACGCAGTCGACATTGGGTACTGAAGCTTTCTTT. Protein product: CATQSTLGTEAFF.

CDR3 nucleotides: TGTGCCAGCCAAGACAAAAGCTCCTACAATGAGCAGTTCTTC. Protein: CASQDKSSYNEQFF. The chain has TRBV11-2 and TRBJ2-1; no reliable D call. Trimming removed 8 bases at V and 0 bases at J, with 11 bases between. Germline CDR1 and CDR2: SGHAT and FQNNGV. CDR3 length equals 14 residues.

The V gene is TRBV15, the J gene TRBJ1-6; D remains ambiguous. Trimming left V 1 base short and J 7 bases short, with 8 bases between. Germline assignment: CDR1 LNHNV and CDR2 YYDKDF (reference sequence). This CDR3 has 14 residues. CDR3 region: CATSRGEFNSPLHF. CDR3 sequence (DNA): TGTGCCACCAGCAGAGGCGAGTTCAATTCACCCCTCCACTTT.

V usage is TRBV18 and J usage is TRBJ1-3, with TRBD1 matching 7 bases. This CDR3 is 14 amino acids long. Germline lookup yields CDR1 KGHSH and CDR2 LQKENI. V was clipped by 8 bases and J by 0 bases; unmatched bases: 4. The CDR3 DNA follows: TGTGCCAGCCTCGGACAGGACTCTGGAAACACCATATATTTT. Its translation is CASLGQDSGNTIYF.

This clone was recorded only once. J is TRBJ2-1 and V is TRBV27; D perhaps matches TRBD2 (5 bases). Germline V CDR1 and CDR2: MNHEY, SMNVEV (reference sequence). V lost 5 bases, J lost 3 bases, and 8 bases lay in between. CDR3 size: 13 residues. DNA for the CDR3: TGTGCCAGCAGTCCTGACTACTACAATGAGCAGTTCTTC. It encodes CASSPDYYNEQFF.

V and J are TRBV2 and TRBJ2-5, with TRBD1 matching 12 bases. Germline loops: CDR1 SNHLY, CDR2 FYNNEI. The V and J ends lost 4 bases and 6 bases, in that order; junction bases with no gene match: 6. The CDR3 runs to 15 residues. Written as DNA, the CDR3 is TGTGCCAGCAGTGTACAGGGACAGGGGGCGAAGACCCAGTACTTC. Protein: CASSVQGQGAKTQYF.

This rearrangement joins TRBV7-2 to TRBJ1-1; D may be TRBD1 (6 bases). Looked up from germline, CDR1 is SGHTA and CDR2 is FQGNSA. The CDR3 spans 15 residues. V was pared by 1 base and J by 1 base, with 10 bases between. The DNA for the CDR3 is TGTGCCAGCAGCTTAGGTCCCAGGGGGAACACTGAAGCTTTCTTT. This gives the protein CASSLGPRGNTEAFF.

This chain joins TRBV3-1 (or the pseudogene TRBV3-2) and TRBJ1-2; D perhaps matches TRBD1 (6 bases). Germline assignment: CDR1 LGHDT and CDR2 YNNKEL (reference sequence). The V gene lost 2 bases and the J gene lost 5 bases, with 9 bases spanning the gap. The CDR3 runs 13 residues. In DNA, the CDR3 is TGTGCCAGCAGCCAAAACAGGGAATATGGCTACACCTTC. Encoded protein: CASSQNREYGYTF.

This rearrangement joins TRBV3-1 (or the pseudogene TRBV3-2) to TRBJ2-5; D gene ambiguous. The ends were cut back, 4 bases at V and 11 bases at J, with 14 bases in the middle. The CDR3 totals 12 residues. Germline V gene sequence: CDR1 LGHDT, CDR2 YNNKEL (reference sequence). The CDR3 nucleotides are TGTGCCAGCAGCCCCTTATGGCCTGCACAGTACTTC. It codes for CASSPLWPAQYF.

This rearrangement joins TRBV24-1 to TRBJ2-1, with D tentatively TRBD2 (6 bases). The germline V and J ends were trimmed by 2 bases and 0 bases, with 13 bases remaining between them. The CDR3 runs 17 residues. Germline V lookup: CDR1 KGHDR, CDR2 SFDVKD. The DNA for the CDR3 is TGTGCCACCAGTGATTCCACCGCGGGGAGCTCCTACAATGAGCAGTTCTTC. Translated, it gives CATSDSTAGSSYNEQFF.

The CDR3: CASSRVVDEQFF. The DNA of the CDR3 is TGTGCCAGCAGCCGGGTTGTGGATGAGCAGTTCTTC. This sequence joins TRBV7-6 and TRBJ2-1, with unresolved D. This CDR3 spans 12 amino acids. Trimming removed 5 bases at V and 8 bases at J, with 10 bases between. The V gene's germline CDR1 is SGHVS and CDR2 FNYEAQ.

This clone was detected only once. The V call is TRBV6-1, the J call TRBJ2-3; maybe TRBD2 (5 bases). The CDR3 length is 14 residues. Germline CDR1 MNHNS, CDR2 SASEGT. The V end was cut by 3 bases, the J end by 2 bases, with 9 bases between. The CDR3: CASSEDWDTDTQYF. CDR3 in DNA: TGTGCCAGCAGTGAGGACTGGGACACAGATACGCAGTATTTT.

V is TRBV5-1 and J is TRBJ2-5; a weak D match, TRBD1 (5 bases). The germline V and J ends were trimmed by 4 bases and 3 bases, with 13 bases remaining between them. This CDR3 has 14 residues. Germline V gene sequence: CDR1 SGHRS, CDR2 YFSETQ. The CDR3 region has the DNA TGCGCCAGCAGCAAGGACACCACTGAAGAGACCCAGTACTTC. Residues: CASSKDTTEETQYF.

J is TRBJ2-4 and V is TRBV19, with D possibly matching TRBD1 (5 bases). V lost 0 bases to trimming and J lost 8 bases, with 14 bases between them. Germline CDR1 LNHDA, CDR2 SQIVND (reference sequence). There are 15 residues in the CDR3. The CDR3 region is CASSIESGFKDIQYF. As DNA, the CDR3 is TGTGCCAGTAGTATAGAATCAGGGTTCAAGGACATTCAGTACTTC.

The chain has TRBV25-1 and TRBJ2-7; unclear D gene. The germline gives CDR1 MGHDK, CDR2 SYGVNS. The V and J ends lost 3 bases and 2 bases respectively, with 14 bases between them. This CDR3 region has 15 residues. The CDR3: CASSDPLDKAYEQYF. DNA for the CDR3: TGTGCCAGCAGTGATCCCCTCGACAAAGCCTACGAGCAGTACTTC.

The chain combines TRBV5-3 with TRBJ2-1, with 7 bases identical to TRBD1. TRBV5-3 has ORF status, its function being uncertain. The trim removed 0 bases at V and 2 bases at J, leaving 5 bases unmatched. This CDR3 has 16 amino acids. The CDR3 DNA is TGTGCCAGAAGCTTGGCGGACAGGCCGACCTACAATGAGCAGTTCTTC. Its protein product is CARSLADRPTYNEQFF.

The rearrangement uses TRBV5-5 and TRBJ2-6; TRBD1 matches 9 bases. This CDR3 is built from 17 residues. With 3 bases clipped from V and 0 bases from J, the junction kept 4 bases outside the gene matches. Germline V gives CDR1 SGHKS, CDR2 YYEKEE (reference sequence). The CDR3 region has the DNA TGTGCCAGCAGCTCGGGACAGGGCTTCTCTGGGGCCAACGTCCTGACTTTC. Protein: CASSSGQGFSGANVLTF.